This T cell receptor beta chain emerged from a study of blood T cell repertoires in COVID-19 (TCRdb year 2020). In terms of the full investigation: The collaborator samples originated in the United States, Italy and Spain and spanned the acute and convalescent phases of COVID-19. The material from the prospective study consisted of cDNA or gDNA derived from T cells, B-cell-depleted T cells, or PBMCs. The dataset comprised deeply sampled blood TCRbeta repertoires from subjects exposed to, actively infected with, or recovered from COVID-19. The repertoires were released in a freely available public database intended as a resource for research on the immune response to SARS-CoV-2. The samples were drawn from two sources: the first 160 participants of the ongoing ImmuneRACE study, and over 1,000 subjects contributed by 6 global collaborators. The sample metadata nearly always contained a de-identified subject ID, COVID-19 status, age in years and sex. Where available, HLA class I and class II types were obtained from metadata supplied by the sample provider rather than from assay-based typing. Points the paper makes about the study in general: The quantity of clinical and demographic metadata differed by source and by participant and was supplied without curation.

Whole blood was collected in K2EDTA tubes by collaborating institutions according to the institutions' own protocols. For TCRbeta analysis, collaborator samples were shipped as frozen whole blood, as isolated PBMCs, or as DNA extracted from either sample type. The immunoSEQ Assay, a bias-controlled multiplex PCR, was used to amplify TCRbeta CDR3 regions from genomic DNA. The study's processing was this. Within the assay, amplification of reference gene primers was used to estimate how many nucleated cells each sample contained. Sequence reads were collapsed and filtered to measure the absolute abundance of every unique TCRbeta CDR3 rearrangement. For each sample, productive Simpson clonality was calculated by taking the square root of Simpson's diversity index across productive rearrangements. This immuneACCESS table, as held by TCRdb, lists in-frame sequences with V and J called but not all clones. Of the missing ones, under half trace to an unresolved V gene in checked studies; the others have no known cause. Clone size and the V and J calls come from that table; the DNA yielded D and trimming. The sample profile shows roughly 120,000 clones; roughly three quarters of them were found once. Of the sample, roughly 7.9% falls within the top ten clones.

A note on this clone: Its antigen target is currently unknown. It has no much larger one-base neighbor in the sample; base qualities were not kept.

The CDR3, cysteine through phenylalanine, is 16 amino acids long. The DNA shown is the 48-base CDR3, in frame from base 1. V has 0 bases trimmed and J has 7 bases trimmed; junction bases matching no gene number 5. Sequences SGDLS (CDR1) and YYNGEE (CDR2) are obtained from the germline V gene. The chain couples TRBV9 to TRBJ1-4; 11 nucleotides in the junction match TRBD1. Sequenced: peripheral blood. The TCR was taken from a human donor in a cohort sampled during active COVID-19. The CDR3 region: CASSVEVGQGAEKLFF. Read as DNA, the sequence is TGTGCCAGCAGCGTAGAGGTCGGACAGGGGGCTGAAAAACTGTTTTTT. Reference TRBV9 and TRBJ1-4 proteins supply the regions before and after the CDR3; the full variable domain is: DSGVTQTPKHLITATGQRVTLRCSPRSGDLSVYWYQQSLDQGLQFLIQYYNGEERAKGNILERFSAQQFPDLHSELNLSSLELGDSALYFCASSVEVGQGAEKLFFGSGTQLSVL.